This T cell receptor beta chain was captured in a study of blood T cell repertoires in COVID-19. Whole-study context: Some COVID-19 samples were acute and others convalescent; all came from the United States, Italy and Spain. T cells, B-cell-depleted T cells, or PBMCs supplied cDNA or gDNA.

In this sample, this clone turned up a few times. Living in about two dozen US areas, the participants were between roughly 18 and 90 years of age. All recovered Cohort 3 donors got two negative PCRs, got clearance, or saw symptom resolution. V was clipped by 0 bases and J by 8 bases, with 19 bases between them. The length of the CDR3 is 16 residues. Germline-derived CDR1 and CDR2 are GTSNPN and SVGIG (reference sequence). The method was immunoSEQ multiplex PCR; TCRdb's version includes in-frame clones alone and lacks a portion of them. This table holds a few hundred thousand clones, approximately 81% found once.

This receptor was taken from a man aged 35 to 55 who had recovered from COVID-19. The source material was PBMCs or T cells enriched from blood (not recorded which). The chain employs TRBV30 and TRBJ1-4, with D maybe TRBD1 (5 bases). The CDR3 loop reads CAWSVGDTGVGEKLFF. CDR3 coding DNA: TGTGCCTGGAGTGTAGGCGATACAGGAGTAGGGGAAAAACTGTTTTTT. Full variable domain (rest looked up from reference TRBV30 and TRBJ1-4): SQTIHQWPATLVQPVGSPLSLECTVEGTSNPNLYWYRQAAGRGLQLLFYSVGIGQISSEVPQNLSASRPQDRQFILSSKKLLLSDSGFYLCAWSVGDTGVGEKLFFGSGTQLSVL.